This T cell receptor (beta chain) stems from a study of shared clonotypes between healthy human individuals (dated by TCRdb to about 2020). Background on the whole study: The cohort comprised a couple of women and a few men aged 18 to 49 years. For each donor, CD4 naive and CD4 memory were each run on three plates, CD8 naive on two plates, and CD8 memory on one plate. Each donor's leukapheresis produced roughly between roughly 0.9 and 8.9 billion PBMCs. Different laboratories and diverse techniques were used to prepare libraries and sequence TCR repertoires, to increase sequencing depth and limit assay-specific biases. To estimate repertoire size and how much clonotypes are shared between individuals, the study performed deep sequencing of blood TCR repertoires from 4 to 6 healthy adults. Study-wide findings and limitations: Only blood was sampled, and tissue TCR repertoires likely differ from those in blood. Higher generation probabilities were observed for clonotypes shared by all four sorted-subset donors than for non-shared clonotypes. Based on pairwise subsampling, the degree of clonotype sharing among donors was expected to be affected by sequencing depth. The small number of donors limited the genetic and exposure-history diversity represented. Naive subsets generally had larger estimated clonotype richness than memory subsets. Incomplete sequencing was indicated by rarefaction of sorted-subset datasets, despite the large sequencing depth. When a handful of donors were compared, the shared fraction of clonotypes was roughly 4.8% for naive CD4, roughly 3.4% for naive CD8, 2% to 2.5% for memory CD4, and 0.4% for memory CD8.

CD8 naive samples were CD45RO-negative cells positively selected for CCR7, giving a CD45RA+CCR7+ population that excluded TemRA cells. Healthy HIV-negative adults with no recently reported acute infections or vaccinations were included as donors. All donors were Caucasian adults living in Nashville, Tennessee, USA. Blood was obtained by leukapheresis, after which PBMCs were separated by Ficoll-Histopaque density gradient centrifugation and cryopreserved in liquid nitrogen vapor phase. Purity and quantity of every magnetically sorted T cell population were checked by analytical flow cytometry. Genomic DNA was isolated from every sorted fraction and measured by UV absorbance on a Nanodrop 2000c. Using the deep immunoSEQ assay, multiplex PCR amplified TCR CDR3 regions from genomic DNA. Genomic DNA extracted from each cell subset was distributed evenly over all wells of several immunoSEQ 96-well plates, and each plate served as one replicate. For sorted subsets, about 220 ng of genomic DNA, equivalent to some 30,000 T cell genomes, went into each replicate PCR. The purified libraries were quantified using a Qubit 3.0 fluorometer, sized with a Bioanalyzer 2100, and then quantified again using the KAPA Library Quantification kit. Every immunoSEQ 96-well plate was sequenced on a separate single-read 150-cycle Illumina NextSeq 550 flow cell. The study's own analysis went as follows. Because the immunoSEQ output held only junctional sequences and lacked quality scores, the filtering could not match the filtering applied to full-length reads. To assign V/J genes and CDR3, sequences were annotated against IMGT germline references using PyIR, a Python wrapper for IgBLAST v1.9. Reads were removed for weak V/J assignments (E-value above 1e-6), missing CDR3, stop codons, out-of-frame junctions, or ambiguous translated residues. V3J clonotypes were defined as sequences sharing the same inferred V gene, J gene, and CDR3 amino acid sequence. Percentage overlap between repertoires was computed as shared unique clonotypes divided by the size of the smaller repertoire. Repertoire richness was assessed with RTK rarefaction, the Chao1 estimator, and Recon v2.1 estimates of unobserved clonotypes. Generation probabilities were computed with OLGA for all TCRbeta clonotypes obtained by the gDNA method from a handful of donors. TCRdb retrieved this table from immuneACCESS and kept in-frame rearrangements only. Not all clones are present; in checked studies, unresolved V genes account for under half, and no reason is known for the remainder. That table is the source of V, J and clone size, and D and trimming were worked out from the DNA. The sample table shows about 1,800,000 clones, and about 95% are seen once. Clones ranked in the top ten supply approximately 1% of the sample.

The CDR3 has 15 amino acids, counting the end cysteine and phenylalanine. Of all the DNA, just the CDR3 is kept, 45 bases in frame from base 1. Sequences SEHNR (CDR1) and FQNEAQ (CDR2) are obtained from the germline V gene (reference sequence). Trimming accounts for 5 bases at V and 0 bases at J, while the number of junction bases matched to no gene is 5. As concerns this clone: This receptor's antigen is unknown. Base qualities are missing; no much larger clone stands one base away.

This clonotype originated in a man between 18 and 29 years old in good health. Sequencing used naive CD8+ T cells sorted from blood. This sample's cell subset or site label indicates: CD45RA+CCR7+. The rearrangement combines TRBV7-9 with TRBJ2-3; TRBD1 agrees with 7 junctional bases. The nucleotide sequence reads TGTGCCAGCAGCGGCAGGGGGATTAGCACAGATACGCAGTATTTT. Translated, this is CASSGRGISTDTQYF.